The TCR beta chain described here comes from a study of blood T cell repertoires in COVID-19. Study context: Material from acute and convalescent COVID-19 was sourced from the United States, Italy and Spain. PBMCs, B-cell-depleted T cells, or T cells provided the cDNA or gDNA that made up the material.

This clone was counted only a few times. Per the original methods: Reference gene primers were amplified, and this amplification served to estimate nucleated cell counts. Data came from immunoSEQ multiplex PCR; TCRdb stores just in-frame clones and leaves some out. V, J and clone size are those of that table, while D and trimming were read from the DNA. Seen here are about 160,000 clones, roughly 88% observed once, and the top ten hold approximately 2%. Sequences were obtained from peripheral blood. The sequence was obtained from a man younger than 30 with acute or convalescent COVID-19.

CDR3 region: CASSNASPGSSGNTIYF. Here the CDR3 DNA reads TGTGCCAGCAGTAATGCGAGTCCGGGTAGCTCTGGAAACACCATATATTTT. The chain joins TRBV6-2 or TRBV6-3 to TRBJ1-3; D not certain. V was trimmed by 5 bases and J by 0 bases, leaving 17 bases between them. Looked up from germline, CDR1 is MNHEY and CDR2 is SVGEGT. CDR3 size: 17 residues.